The entry that follows covers one T cell receptor beta chain sequence. The antigen is not known. The sample comes from a study of cytomegalovirus exposure and HLA in healthy donors. Whole-study findings and limits: The investigators catalogued 180 or so TCR beta chains as cytomegalovirus-associated. Further analysis was carried out later, and it showed several of the most significant clusters appearing linked to common viral pathogens.

With 60 Vbeta and 13 Jbeta primers, the PCR was carried out. This table comes from immunoSEQ multiplex PCR, and its TCRdb copy is limited to in-frame clones, with some not included. This repertoire shows around 130,000 clones, 81% found once; its top ten account for about 0.75%. Germline values: CDR1 LGHNA, CDR2 YSLEER. J lost 3 bases, V lost 3 bases, and 11 bases had no gene match. This CDR3 has 17 residues. Material for sequencing was PBMCs. V gene TRBV4-3 combines with J gene TRBJ1-2; 9 bases are shared with TRBD1. The TCR was taken from a man between 18 and 29 years old in good health and CMV-seronegative. The CDR3 spells CASSHLTPGQGDYGYTF. CDR3 nucleotides: TGCGCCAGCAGCCATCTTACCCCGGGACAGGGTGACTATGGCTACACCTTC.